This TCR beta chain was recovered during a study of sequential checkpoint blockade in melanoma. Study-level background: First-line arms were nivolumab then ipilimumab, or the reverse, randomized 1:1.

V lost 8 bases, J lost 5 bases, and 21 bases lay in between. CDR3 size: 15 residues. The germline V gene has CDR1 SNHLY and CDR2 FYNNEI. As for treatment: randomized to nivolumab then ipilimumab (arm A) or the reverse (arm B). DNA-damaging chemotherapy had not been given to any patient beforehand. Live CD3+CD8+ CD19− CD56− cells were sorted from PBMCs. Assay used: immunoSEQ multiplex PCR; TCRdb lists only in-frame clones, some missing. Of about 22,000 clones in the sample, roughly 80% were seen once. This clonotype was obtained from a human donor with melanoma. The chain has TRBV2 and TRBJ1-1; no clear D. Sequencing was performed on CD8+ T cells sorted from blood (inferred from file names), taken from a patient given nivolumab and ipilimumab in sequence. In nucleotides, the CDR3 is TGTGCCAGCTCCCCGGACTGGCCCCCTGGGACTGAAGCTTTCTTT. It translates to CASSPDWPPGTEAFF.